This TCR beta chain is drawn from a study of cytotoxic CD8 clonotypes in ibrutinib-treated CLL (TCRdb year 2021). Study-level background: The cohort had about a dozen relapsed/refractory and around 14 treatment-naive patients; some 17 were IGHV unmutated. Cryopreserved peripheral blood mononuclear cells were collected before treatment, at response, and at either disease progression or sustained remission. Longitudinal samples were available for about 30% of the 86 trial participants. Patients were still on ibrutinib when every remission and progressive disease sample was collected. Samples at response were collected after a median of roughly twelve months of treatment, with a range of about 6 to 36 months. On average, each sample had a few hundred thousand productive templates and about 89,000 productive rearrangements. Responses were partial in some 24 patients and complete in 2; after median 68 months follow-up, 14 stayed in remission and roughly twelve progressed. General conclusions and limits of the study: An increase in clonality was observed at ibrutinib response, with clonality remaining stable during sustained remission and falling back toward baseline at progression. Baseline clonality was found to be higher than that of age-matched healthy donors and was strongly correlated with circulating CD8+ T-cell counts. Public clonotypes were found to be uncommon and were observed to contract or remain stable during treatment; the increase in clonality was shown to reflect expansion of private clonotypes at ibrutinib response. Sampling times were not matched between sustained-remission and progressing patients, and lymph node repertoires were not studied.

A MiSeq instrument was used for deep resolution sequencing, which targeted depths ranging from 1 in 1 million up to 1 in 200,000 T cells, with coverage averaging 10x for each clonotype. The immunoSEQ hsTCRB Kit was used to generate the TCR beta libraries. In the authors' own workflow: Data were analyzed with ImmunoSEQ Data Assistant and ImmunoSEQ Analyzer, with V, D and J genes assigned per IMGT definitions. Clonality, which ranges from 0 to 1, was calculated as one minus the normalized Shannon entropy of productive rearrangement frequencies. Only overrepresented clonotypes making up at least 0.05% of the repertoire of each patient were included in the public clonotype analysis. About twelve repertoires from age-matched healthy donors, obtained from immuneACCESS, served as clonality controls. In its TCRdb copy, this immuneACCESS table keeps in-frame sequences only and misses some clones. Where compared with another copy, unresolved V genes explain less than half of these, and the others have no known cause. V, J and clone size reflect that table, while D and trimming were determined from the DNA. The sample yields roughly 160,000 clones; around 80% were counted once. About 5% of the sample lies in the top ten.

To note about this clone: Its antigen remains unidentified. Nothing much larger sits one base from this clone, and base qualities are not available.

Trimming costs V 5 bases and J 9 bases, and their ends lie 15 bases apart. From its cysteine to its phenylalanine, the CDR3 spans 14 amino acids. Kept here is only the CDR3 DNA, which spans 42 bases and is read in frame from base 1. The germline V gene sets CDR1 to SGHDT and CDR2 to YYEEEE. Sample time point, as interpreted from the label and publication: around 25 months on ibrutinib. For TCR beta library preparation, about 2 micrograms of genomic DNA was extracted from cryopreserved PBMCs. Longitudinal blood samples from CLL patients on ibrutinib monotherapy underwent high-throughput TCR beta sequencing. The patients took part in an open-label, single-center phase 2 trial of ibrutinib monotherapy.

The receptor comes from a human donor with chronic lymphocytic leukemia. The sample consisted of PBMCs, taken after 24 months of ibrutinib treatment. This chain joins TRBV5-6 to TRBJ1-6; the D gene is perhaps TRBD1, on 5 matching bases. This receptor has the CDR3 CASSSGTWGSPLHF. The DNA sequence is TGTGCCAGCAGTTCCGGGACGTGGGGTTCACCCCTCCACTTT.